This is a list of T cell receptor beta chains from one sample in a study of cytomegalovirus exposure and HLA in healthy donors. Measured with immunoSEQ multiplex PCR; TCRdb has only the in-frame clones, and not every one. The sample has 150,000 to 200,000 clones; around three quarters are singletons. The sequenced material came from PBMCs. These receptors all stem from a woman aged 40 to 49 in good health and CMV-seronegative. The CDR3 runs from the conserved cysteine through the conserved F or W. Not all rows give a size; the values are once, few, many and, for expanded clones, a class.

size,V,J,CDR3
few,TRBV11-3,TRBJ2-7,CASGPGTGASGEQYF
.,TRBV2,TRBJ1-5,CASSESRGHNQPQHF
.,TRBV27,TRBJ1-5,CASRTQGSFQPQHF
once,TRBV5-6,TRBJ2-5,CASSFISGGETQYF
.,TRBV6-1,TRBJ1-2,CASIIRTGDYGYTF
.,TRBV7-6,TRBJ1-1,CASSPDSSNTEAFF
.,TRBV18,TRBJ2-1,CASSPPSWEGRRGIYNEQFF
.,TRBV27,TRBJ2-1,CASSFAYNEQFF
once,TRBV7-7,TRBJ2-5,CASSLRMGGKGQETQYF
.,TRBV7-9,TRBJ2-3,CASSLGAGGGTDTQYF
.,TRBV7-9,TRBJ2-7,CASSGSKEQYF
few,TRBV5-4,TRBJ2-3,CASSLGTDYTDTQYF
.,TRBV6-6,TRBJ1-1,CASSYGPNTEAFF
.,TRBV19,TRBJ2-5,CASSIRRETQYF
.,TRBV18,TRBJ2-1,CASSPRASGNYEQFF
.,TRBV19,TRBJ2-1,CASSSRTSEQFF
.,TRBV19,TRBJ1-5,CASTPDSTYQPQHF
.,TRBV2,TRBJ1-5,CASSEVQAPQPQHF
.,TRBV6-1,TRBJ1-2,CASSEKESYGYTF
.,TRBV14,TRBJ1-1,CASSPSTGGLTEAFF
few,TRBV5-4,TRBJ2-1,CASSWGLAGVGSYNEQFF
.,TRBV5-1,TRBJ2-2,CASSLQGLAYTGELFF
.,TRBV28,TRBJ1-1,CASSPTAMNTEAFF
.,TRBV18,TRBJ2-1,CASSPQGLAGGHEQFF
.,TRBV28,TRBJ2-5,CASSWRIGQGQETQYF
.,TRBV7-7,TRBJ2-5,CASSSSGLAGEETQYF
.,TRBV18,TRBJ2-5,CASSLGTEETQYF
.,TRBV5-1,TRBJ2-2,CASRLSGGNTGELFF
.,TRBV11-2,TRBJ2-2,CASSLDQGVGELFF
.,TRBV11-2,TRBJ2-3,CASSVVPGGGDTQYF
.,TRBV7-3,TRBJ2-3,CASSPGVDTQYF
.,TRBV5-1,TRBJ1-1,CASSPPRVITEAFF
.,TRBV5-1,TRBJ2-7,CASSLAPGTSGVTYEQYF
.,TRBV18,TRBJ2-1,CASSPRAGEANEQFF
.,TRBV5-1,TRBJ2-7,CASSLGGEPYEQYF
.,TRBV19,TRBJ2-2,CASSQQGVGELFF
.,TRBV19,TRBJ1-1,CASSMDRDTEAFF
.,TRBV20-1,TRBJ2-7,CSVEGRYEQYF
few,TRBV7-3,TRBJ2-3,CASGGTKGDTQYF
.,TRBV5-6,TRBJ2-7,CASSPRQGVYEQYF
.,TRBV30,TRBJ2-7,CAWSLRLRRDEQYF
.,TRBV6-1,TRBJ1-5,CASGYGGADQPQHF
.,TRBV7-8,TRBJ1-4,CASSQGDRKLEKLFF
.,TRBV30,TRBJ1-2,CACSKTSYGYTF
.,TRBV7-8,TRBJ2-3,CASSLLASSTDTQYF
.,TRBV5-4,TRBJ1-1,CASSAGQGLMNTEAFF
.,TRBV7-2,TRBJ2-3,CASSSHSSKGDTQYF
.,TRBV11-1,TRBJ2-2,CASSPLGGLVTSGELFF
.,TRBV19,TRBJ2-3,CASSQRVRADTQYF
few,TRBV6-6,TRBJ2-3,CASSYSRASSTDTQYF
.,TRBV6-5,TRBJ1-2,CASKASDRNYGYTF
.,TRBV5-4,TRBJ2-5,CASSLRQGAGETQYF
.,TRBV5-1,TRBJ1-2,CATGTAPANYGYTF
.,TRBV6-1,TRBJ2-2,CASRTGGYDTGELFF
.,TRBV5-1,TRBJ1-2,CASSLGQGDYGYTF
.,TRBV6-1,TRBJ2-7,CASREGFSSYEQYF
.,TRBV5-6,TRBJ2-5,CASSLRTSGETQYF
.,TRBV7-8,TRBJ2-1,CASSLVPAGQRGFSYNEQFF
.,TRBV10-3,TRBJ2-1,CAIESSGNNEQFF
.,TRBV2,TRBJ1-1,CASSYDALREAFF